This entry lists 18 T cell receptor beta chains sequenced from one sample in a study of cytomegalovirus exposure and HLA in healthy donors. PCR primers comprised 60 Vbeta and 13 Jbeta primers. Profiled with immunoSEQ multiplex PCR; TCRdb holds only in-frame clones, not every one. Of 200,000 or so clones detected, over 65% appear once; the ten largest clones hold about 2.7%. Sequencing used PBMCs. The receptor set was obtained from a woman in her 30s in good health and CMV-seronegative.

The rearrangement links TRBV30 to TRBJ1-5; maybe TRBD1 (6 bases). The length of the CDR3 is 14 residues. Per the germline V gene, CDR1 is GTSNPN and CDR2 is SVGIG (reference sequence). Trimming shortened V by 0 bases and J by 7 bases, and 13 bases separated the two germline ends. CDR3 DNA sequence: TGTGCCTGGAGTGTCAGAGGGGGAGGGCAGCCCCAGCATTTT. Its protein product is CAWSVRGGGQPQHF.

This rearrangement joins TRBV27 to TRBJ2-7; maybe TRBD2 (7 bases). The CDR3 is made up of 15 amino acids. In germline, CDR1 is MNHEY, CDR2 SMNVEV (reference sequence). Between the trimmed V and J ends, which lost 6 bases and 0 bases, there was a span of 15 bases. The CDR3 coding sequence is TGTGCCAGCAGGGCCCTAGGGGGGGGCTCCTACGAGCAGTACTTC. Translated, it gives CASRALGGGSYEQYF.

This sequence joins TRBV28 and TRBJ2-7, with 10 bases that match TRBD1. The germline CDR1 and CDR2 sequences are MDHEN and SYDVKM. The CDR3 is 16 residues long. Unmatched junction bases numbered 10, after V lost 7 bases and J lost 1 base. The CDR3 loop reads CASNRDRGRVSYEQYF. CDR3 nucleotide sequence: TGTGCCAGCAACCGGGACAGGGGAAGGGTGTCCTACGAGCAGTACTTC.

Comments on this clone: Other nucleotide sequences in the sample specify the same CDR3. V gene TRBV7-3 combines with J gene TRBJ1-1; TRBD1 matches 9 bases. The CDR3 is 14 amino acids. CDR1 and CDR2 from the germline V gene are SGHTA and FQGTGA. Trimming cost V 3 bases and J 3 bases; bases outside gene matches: 2. DNA for the CDR3: TGTGCCAGCAGCTTGACAGGGGGGGACACTGAAGCTTTCTTT. Translated, it gives CASSLTGGDTEAFF.

There are a few counts of this clone. The rearrangement uses TRBV27 and TRBJ2-7; 9 bases are shared with TRBD1. Germline assignment: CDR1 MNHEY and CDR2 SMNVEV (reference sequence). The CDR3 loop spans 17 amino acids. After removal of 3 bases from V and 0 bases from J, the junction contained 9 bases not matched to a gene. DNA for the CDR3: TGTGCCAGCAGTTTTCGAGTAGGGACAGGGATCTCCTACGAGCAGTACTTC. Translating gives CASSFRVGTGISYEQYF.

The rearrangement links TRBV7-8 to TRBJ2-1, with D possibly TRBD1 on 6 matching bases. CDR1 is SGHVS, CDR2 FQNEAQ, per germline. The V end lost 5 bases, the J end lost 3 bases, and 8 bases lay between the germline ends. This CDR3 region has 13 residues. CDR3: CASSPDSYNEQFF. CDR3 coding DNA: TGTGCCAGCAGCCCGGACAGCTACAATGAGCAGTTCTTC.

The genes are TRBV10-2 and TRBJ2-2, with D perhaps matching TRBD2 (6 bases). Trimming cost V 3 bases and J 5 bases, with 13 bases left between them. The germline CDR1 and CDR2 sequences are WSHSY and SAAADI. The CDR3 is 15 residues long. CDR3 nucleotide sequence: TGCGCCAGCAGTGATTCGAGACTAGAGACCGGGGAGCTGTTTTTT. This encodes CASSDSRLETGELFF.

The chain recombines TRBV7-9 with TRBJ2-1, with D perhaps matching TRBD2 (6 bases). This CDR3 spans 13 amino acids. CDR1 and CDR2 (germline): SEHNR, FQNEAQ (reference sequence). V lost 6 bases and J 3 bases, leaving 9 bases between the germline ends. CDR3 coding DNA: TGTGCCAGCAGGGAGGGCTACTACAATGAGCAGTTCTTC. Translated: CASREGYYNEQFF.

This clone was seen only once. The chain uses TRBV28 and TRBJ1-1, with D possibly matching TRBD1 (5 bases). Trimming stripped 10 bases from V and 8 bases from J, with 11 bases between. Germline assignment: CDR1 MDHEN and CDR2 SYDVKM. The CDR3 has 10 residues. DNA of the CDR3: TGTGCCACGGGACTGAGCGAAGCTTTCTTT. Amino acids: CATGLSEAFF.

V usage is TRBV7-9 and J usage is TRBJ2-7, with D possibly matching TRBD2 (6 bases). The CDR3 loop spans 12 amino acids. In germline, CDR1 is SEHNR, CDR2 FQNEAQ (reference sequence). CDR3 DNA sequence: TGTTCCATCATGGGACTGAGTTACGAGCAGTACTTC. Amino acids: CSIMGLSYEQYF.

The chain links TRBV18 to TRBJ1-4; D remains ambiguous. The CDR3 is made up of 15 amino acids. V lost 3 bases to trimming and J lost 0 bases, with 8 bases between them. CDR1 and CDR2 from the germline V gene are KGHSH and LQKENI. The chain's CDR3 is CASSPEGPTNEKLFF. CDR3 DNA: TGTGCCAGCTCACCGGAGGGTCCAACTAATGAAAAACTGTTTTTT.

The chain is built from TRBV29-1 and TRBJ1-2, with a weak D call TRBD1 (5 bases). Between the trimmed V and J ends, which lost 3 bases and 7 bases, there was a span of 9 bases. The CDR3 totals 11 residues. Germline V lookup: CDR1 SQVTM, CDR2 ANQGSEA. The CDR3 sequence is CSVEVGLGYTF. In DNA form, the CDR3 reads TGCAGCGTTGAGGTGGGGCTTGGCTACACCTTC.

This clone was counted only a few times. At one end the junction does not follow the germline gene, possibly because of a read error. The CDR3 DNA reads TGTGCCAGCAGGGAAGCGATACGGGAAGGCGAGCAGTACTTC. Protein: CASREAIREGEQYF. The chain uses TRBV2 and TRBJ2-7, with D tentatively TRBD2 (5 bases). This CDR3 has 14 amino acids. Germline-derived CDR1 and CDR2 are SNHLY and FYNNEI.

The chain combines TRBV29-1 with TRBJ1-1; TRBD1 is a possible D gene (5 bases). In germline, CDR1 is SQVTM, CDR2 ANQGSEA. The length of the CDR3 is 15 residues. The V end was cut by 1 base, the J end by 0 bases, with 12 bases between. CDR3 coding DNA: TGCAGCGTTGAAGTCCCCAGGACATTGAACACTGAAGCTTTCTTT. This translates into CSVEVPRTLNTEAFF.

The chain is built from TRBV7-9 and TRBJ2-5, with D unclear. Germline V gene lookup returns CDR1 SEHNR and CDR2 FQNEAQ (reference sequence). V lost 4 bases and J lost 5, with 11 bases in between. The CDR3 contains 13 residues. CDR3 in amino acids: CASSSINAETQYF. CDR3 DNA sequence: TGTGCCAGCAGCTCTATCAATGCGGAGACCCAGTACTTC.

This chain links TRBV29-1 with TRBJ2-3, with no clear D. Trimming pared 7 bases from V and 2 bases from J, leaving 7 bases between. This CDR3 has 11 amino acids. Germline V lookup: CDR1 SQVTM, CDR2 ANQGSEA. The CDR3 region is CSGAFTDTQYF. The CDR3 DNA reads as TGCAGCGGGGCATTCACAGATACGCAGTATTTT.

The genes are TRBV21-1 and TRBJ1-2; TRBD1 is taken as the D call from the table, unchecked against the DNA. TRBV21-1 is a pseudogene. This CDR3 spans 14 amino acids. In DNA form, the CDR3 reads TGTGCCAGCAGCAAAGTCTGGACACCGTATGGCTACACCTTC. It codes for CASSKVWTPYGYTF.

This clone was detected once. The chain uses TRBV28 and TRBJ2-2; 8 bases line up with TRBD2. With V trimmed by 7 bases and J by 2 bases, 9 bases remained unmatched. The V gene's germline CDR1 is MDHEN and CDR2 SYDVKM. The CDR3 has 16 residues. The CDR3 nucleotides read TGTGCCAGCAAGATAGGGACTAGAAAAAACACCGGGGAGCTGTTTTTT. Amino acid sequence: CASKIGTRKNTGELFF.